The present TCR beta chain was sequenced within a study of cytomegalovirus exposure and HLA in healthy donors (dated by TCRdb to the late 2010s). About the investigation overall: According to an earlier analysis of 587 of the donors, roughly 180 million T cells yielded 117 million unique TCR beta sequences and around 300 Gb of sequence data. The aim of the study was to test whether cataloging public T cell receptors could identify signatures of past pathogen exposure. The number of donors typed differed by locus, with about 620-630 for A, B, C, DRB1 and DQB1, around 560 for DQA1, 606 for DPA1, and over 400 for DPB1. Rather than drawing on any new phenotypic data, the later analysis identified candidate immune exposures from TCR beta sequences and the way those sequences occurred across donors. On average, around 240,000 unique TCR beta nucleotide sequences were sequenced per donor among about 400 genotyped donors of the cohort, with roughly 19% of those sequences being non-productive. Donor age, sex, ethnicity and CMV serostatus were compiled together with the repertoire data. Several DR-DQ haplotypes were treated as single units for association and clustering because of strong linkage in the cohort. To decide whether each TCR beta V gene segment behaved as functional or pseudogenic, an earlier analysis of nearly 600 of the donors relied on high-throughput TCR beta sequencing. A later genetic analysis took genome-wide SNP genotypes for about 55% of the roughly 700 donors and used that subset as a discovery cohort. To study patterns of TCR occurrence, a later analysis re-analyzed previously published TCR beta repertoires from just over 650 donors and added high-resolution HLA genotyping. High-throughput TCR immunosequencing, statistical association of individual TCRs with disease status, and machine learning were combined to predict cytomegalovirus infection status. HLA typing included class I and class II loci at four-digit resolution. Of the approximately 400 genotyped donors, over 70% fell in the genetic ancestry cluster associated with self-reported Caucasian donors. About 320 gigabases of sequencing data and roughly 90 million unique TCR sequences were included in an early release covering around 650 HLA-typed donors. The study profiled the T cell repertoires of 666 subjects by immunosequencing and related them to cytomegalovirus serostatus. Every discovery cohort repertoire had been produced on one sequencing platform. In addition to the first cohort of roughly 700 subjects, a separate validation cohort of 120 different subjects was used.

The cohort was made up of 500 to 800 healthy bone marrow donors. At the time of sampling, every cohort member was nominally healthy, though immune exposures that went unrecorded were likely present. The donor was CMV seropositive and was included in the group of some 290 seropositive cohort members. A peripheral blood sample was collected from each donor, and TCR beta sequencing was performed on peripheral blood mononuclear cells. Genomic DNA extraction from the blood cell samples was performed with the Qiagen DNeasy Blood Extraction Kit. The library was obtained by the immunoSEQ multiplex PCR assay. The multiplex PCR relied on a mix of 60 forward primers for TCR Vbeta segments and 13 reverse primers for TCR Jbeta segments. The CDR3 region of rearranged TCR beta genes was amplified from genomic DNA with a multiplex PCR assay. On the Illumina HiSeq System, the amplified TCR beta libraries were sequenced as 87-base-pair reads. Per the source publication's procedure: A later analysis tallied some 79 million unique TCR beta chains across the approximately 670 repertoires, and around 12 million of those chains were shared by two or more donors. To remove PCR and sequencing errors, raw reads were error-corrected and collapsed into unique sequences using a nearest-neighbor algorithm that merged closely related sequences. CDR3 sequences were aligned to IMGT reference sequences to assign V, D and J gene segments. For a sequence to be retained, a match of at least six nucleotides to both a V gene segment and a J gene segment was required. Rearrangements were classified as productive when the CDR3 lacked stop codons and remained in frame with V and J, and all other rearrangements were classified as non-productive. CDR3 was defined according to IMGT convention as the region running from the second conserved V-encoded cysteine to the conserved J-encoded phenylalanine. Sequences without an unambiguous match to a single V gene segment were excluded from the earlier analysis of about 600 of the donors. In an earlier analysis of approximately 590 of the donors, a V segment was called functional when productive rearrangements were above 56.7%, and segregating when the standard deviation between donors exceeded 5%. A statistical classification framework was built for diagnosing cytomegalovirus status from the catalog of TCR beta chain sequences. A later analysis assigned V and J genes by comparing TCR nucleotide sequences with IMGT/GENE-DB human TR gene sequences. Using the TCRdist pipeline, a later analysis assigned CDR3 sequences along with most-parsimonious VDJ recombination scenarios. In a later analysis, each TCR beta chain was defined by its CDR3 amino acid sequence together with its V-gene family, and reads lacking a unique V-gene family were excluded. As a way to deal with suspected cross-contamination and a sequencing artifact, a later analysis dropped 592 nucleotide sequences that were highly shared and had low generation probability. In a later analysis, a clonal expansion index was calculated for each public chain from normalized within-repertoire ranks of inferred template counts. A later analysis computed generation probabilities with a VDJ recombination model fitted to out-of-frame rearrangements, and checked the results against IGoR. A later analysis scored TCR-TCR, TCR-HLA and TCR-CMV co-occurrence with hypergeometric tests, applying a repertoire-size bias correction to TCR pairs. To estimate false discovery rates, a later analysis permuted the HLA or CMV assignments 20 times. In a later analysis, co-occurring TCRs were grouped using DBSCAN, and TCRdist sequence similarity was added for clustering within HLA-allele-positive subsets. For co-occurrence clustering, repertoires with fewer than 30,000 or more than 120,000 public chains were excluded, along with five repertoires with anomalous nucleotide sharing. Imported from immuneACCESS, the table was reduced by TCRdb to in-frame sequences with V and J called. These copies leave out some clones; in studies compared against another copy, an unresolved V gene accounts for under half, and the cause of the remainder is not known. Clonal size and the V and J genes are those of that table, whereas D and trimming came from the DNA. This sample is represented by 130,000 or so clones; 77% of them were singletons. The top ten constitute 5.8% of the sample.

V is shortened by 9 bases, J by 3 bases, and the region joining them spans 27 bases. Via the germline V gene (reference sequence), CDR1 is LNHDA and CDR2 SQIVND. Spanning cysteine to phenylalanine, the CDR3 consists of 17 amino acids. Only the CDR3 DNA stays, 51 bases, in frame from base 1. Concerning this clone itself: Its recognized antigen is unknown. Base-call qualities are not available, and no considerably larger clone is one nucleotide away.

Overall study outcomes, separate from this receptor: A few of the identified cytomegalovirus-associated TCR beta chains were confirmed in vitro to be specific for cytomegalovirus antigens. In a later analysis, the rate of TCR association differed among HLA loci, with DRB1 alleles having the most associated TCRs and HLA-C alleles having the fewest. Specific HLA alleles were associated with 15,000 to 20,000 TCR beta sequences at a false discovery rate of 0.05 in a later analysis. Strong co-occurrence of HLA alleles, especially DR and DQ, made assigning TCR associations to individual alleles difficult. The classifier was reported to diagnose cytomegalovirus status with high specificity and sensitivity in both the original cohort and the validation cohort. Because counts were too low, roughly 17 rarely observed V segments, including chromosome 9 orphons, were left out of the earlier analysis of 587 of the donors. In a later genetic analysis, a missense DCLRE1C variant was associated with V-gene and J-gene trimming of TCR beta chains, and the association was replicated in an independent cohort. Compared with equally common non-associated chains, HLA-associated TCR beta chains in a later analysis were more clonally expanded and had lower generation probabilities. In a later analysis, most CMV-associated TCR beta chains were found to appear HLA-restricted, with HLA associations seemingly driven largely by CMV exposure. Because the 87-base-pair reads could not distinguish some IMGT-functional V segments, including TRBV6-2 and TRBV6-3, those segments were excluded. This cohort had only TCR beta chains sequenced, and the lack of alpha or paired-chain data limited which features could be detected. An earlier analysis of some 590 of the donors showed that most TCR beta V segments appeared in productive rearrangements either about 90% or about 30% of the time, which broadly matched IMGT annotations. Because HLA typing was missing for some donors at each locus, association tests included only the typed subset. The study gave a list of more than 150 TCR beta chains associated with cytomegalovirus. According to a later analysis, parvovirus B19, influenza, CMV and Epstein-Barr virus appeared linked to several top co-occurrence clusters. Linkage disequilibrium might explain the correlated functional status among segregating V segments, but an unknown experimental factor could not be ruled out. It was suggested by the authors that the approach could potentially be generalized to other disease states and immunological phenotypes. A cluster of highly shared sequence variants was judged likely to be a technical artifact of the sequencing pipeline. For the cohort, immune exposure information was limited to CMV serostatus. A further reported finding was that TCR beta sequences accurately predicted the HLA-A and HLA-B alleles for most subjects in the first cohort. Roughly uniform sequencing depth across donors was assumed in presence/absence analyses, although this assumption may not hold. In a later genetic analysis, fewer N-insertions in productive TCRs were reported among donors in an Asian-associated ancestry cluster than the approximately 710-donor mean. Most TCR sequences were seen in very few donors, while some public TCRs were found in many individuals.

The sample taken for sequencing was PBMCs. The sequence derives from a man aged 18 to 30 in good health and CMV-seropositive. The V and J segments used are TRBV19 and TRBJ2-7; a tentative D call is TRBD1 (6 bases match). CDR3 sequence: CARINRWGTLSFYEQYF. The nucleotides are TGTGCCAGGATAAACCGATGGGGGACACTCTCTTTCTACGAGCAGTACTTC.